This is a list of T cell receptor beta chains from one sample in a study of blood T cell repertoires in COVID-19. Generated by immunoSEQ multiplex PCR, the TCRdb table keeps only in-frame clones and is missing some. The table records approximately 60,000 clones, around 93% of them present only once. The sequencing sample was made of peripheral blood. The receptor set was obtained from a man between 65 and 80 years old with active COVID-19. Each CDR3 is given with its conserved first and last residue. A D gene is named only where the DNA matches it firmly.

j_call | v_call | d_call | cdr3_nt | cdr3_aa
TRBJ2-7 | TRBV4-2 | . | TGTGCCAGCAGCCAGCTAGGCTACGAGCAGTACTTC | CASSQLGYEQYF
TRBJ1-6 | TRBV18 | . | TGTGCCAGCTCACCACAGACAGGTTCACCCCTCCACTTT | CASSPQTGSPLHF
TRBJ2-3 | TRBV2 | TRBD2 | TGTGCCAGCGGCGCGATTAGCGGGGGGGTGCAGTATTTT | CASGAISGGVQYF
TRBJ2-1 | TRBV7-9 | . | TGTGCCAGCAGCTTAAGGGGTATCCTCTCCTACAATGAGCAGTTCTTC | CASSLRGILSYNEQFF
TRBJ2-1 | TRBV24-1 | . | TGTGCCACCAGTGATCGGCAGGGTCGGATCGATGAGCAGTTCTTC | CATSDRQGRIDEQFF
TRBJ2-3 | TRBV10-3 | TRBD1 | TGTGCCATCAGTCCCGGGACAGGGACAACAGATACGCAGTATTTT | CAISPGTGTTDTQYF
TRBJ2-6 | TRBV28 | . | TGTGCCAGCAGTTTCGTGCGATCCGGGGCCAACGTCCTGACTTTC | CASSFVRSGANVLTF
TRBJ2-1 | TRBV25-1 | . | TGTGCCAGCAGTGAATCCCCAGGGATTAATGAGCAGTTCTTC | CASSESPGINEQFF
TRBJ2-1 | TRBV11-3 | TRBD1 | TGTGCCAGCAGCCCCCGGGACAGGGTTCGTCTGACGGGCAATGAGCAGTTCTTC | CASSPRDRVRLTGNEQFF
TRBJ2-1 | TRBV14 | . | TGTGCCAGCAGCCAGACTAGTGTTGCTGAGCAGTTCTTC | CASSQTSVAEQFF
TRBJ1-1 | TRBV6-5 | . | TGTGCCAGCAGACGGCATACCGGGGACACTGAAGCTTTCTTT | CASRRHTGDTEAFF
TRBJ2-7 | TRBV11-3 | . | TGTGCCAGCAGCTTAGGATCTTCCTACGCCTACGAGCAGTACTTC | CASSLGSSYAYEQYF
TRBJ2-5 | TRBV24-1 | . | TGTGCCACCAGTGACTACAGGGTTTGGGGACAAGAGACCCAGTACTTC | CATSDYRVWGQETQYF
TRBJ1-2 | TRBV27 | . | TGTGCCAGCAGTTTATGGGAGGGGTCGTCTGGCTACACCTTC | CASSLWEGSSGYTF
TRBJ1-4 | TRBV6-6 | . | TGTGCCAGCAGTTACTCGTCTGACAATGGAAAACTGTTTTTT | CASSYSSDNGKLFF
TRBJ2-2 | TRBV11-2 | TRBD2 | TGTGCCAGCAGCCCGACTAGCGTTATGAACACCGGGGAGCTGTTTTTT | CASSPTSVMNTGELFF
TRBJ2-1 | TRBV5-1 | . | TGCGCCAGCAGCCCGGGACAAGGGTCCCTCTCCTACAATGAGCAGTTCTTC | CASSPGQGSLSYNEQFF
TRBJ1-1 | TRBV6-5 | TRBD1 | TGTGCCAGCAGTAAACAGGGGGCCCCGGGCACTGAAGCTTTCTTT | CASSKQGAPGTEAFF
TRBJ2-6 | TRBV3-1/TRBV3-2 | . | TGTGCCAGCAGCAAAAAGGGGCACTCCCTCTCTGGGGCCAACGTCCTGACTTTC | CASSKKGHSLSGANVLTF
TRBJ2-5 | TRBV4-3 | TRBD2 | TGCGCCAGCAGCCAAGTAGGTAGCGGGGTAGAGACCCAGTACTTC | CASSQVGSGVETQYF
TRBJ1-2 | TRBV6-1 | . | TGTGCCAGCAGTGAAAGGGGACTTTCTGGTAGCTACACCTTC | CASSERGLSGSYTF
TRBJ2-3 | TRBV18 | TRBD2 | TGTGCCAGCTCAGGACTAGCGGGGGGCACAGATACGCAGTATTTT | CASSGLAGGTDTQYF
TRBJ2-5 | TRBV7-9 | TRBD1 | TGTGCCAGCAGCTTGGGGACAGGGACCCCCCGGGAGACCCAGTACTTC | CASSLGTGTPRETQYF
TRBJ2-3 | TRBV7-3 | TRBD2 | TGTGCCAGCAGCTTGAGCGGGGTCGGATCAGATACGCAGTATTTT | CASSLSGVGSDTQYF
TRBJ2-3 | TRBV24-1 | . | TGTGCCACCAGTGACCGGGGGAGCCAACCGAAGCCAACAGATACGCAGTATTTT | CATSDRGSQPKPTDTQYF
TRBJ2-3 | TRBV6-6 | TRBD2 | TGTGCCAGCAGTCCCAATTCCCGGGGGGTGCCAGATACGCAGTATTTT | CASSPNSRGVPDTQYF
TRBJ1-2 | TRBV6-6 | . | TGTGCCAGCAGTTACGGGGCAGGGCGGAACTATGGCTACACCTTC | CASSYGAGRNYGYTF